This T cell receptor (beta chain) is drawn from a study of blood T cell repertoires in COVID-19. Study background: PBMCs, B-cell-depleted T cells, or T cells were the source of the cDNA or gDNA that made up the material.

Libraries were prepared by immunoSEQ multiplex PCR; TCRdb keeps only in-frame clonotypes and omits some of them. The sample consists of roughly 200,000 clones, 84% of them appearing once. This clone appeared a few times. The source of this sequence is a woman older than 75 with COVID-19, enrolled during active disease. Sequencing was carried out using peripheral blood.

CDR3 sequence (DNA): TGTGCCACCAGCAGAGAAGCTACAGGATGGGGTGAAGCTTTCTTT. Its translation: CATSREATGWGEAFF. J is TRBJ1-1 and V is TRBV15; the D gene is possibly TRBD1 (5 bases). The germline CDR1 and CDR2 sequences are LNHNV and YYDKDF (reference sequence). The length of the CDR3 is 15 residues. Trimming removed 0 bases from V and 7 bases from J, with 15 bases in between. Full variable domain (missing parts from reference TRBV15 and TRBJ1-1): DAMVIQNPRYQVTQFGKPVTLSCSQTLNHNVMYWYQQKSSQAPKLLFHYYDKDFNNEADTPDNFQSRRPNTSFCFLDIRSPGLGDTAMYLCATSREATGWGEAFFGQGTRLTVV.